Listed below are T cell receptor beta chains from one sample, sequenced in a study of identical twins. TCRdb used MiXCR to reprocess the 5' RACE reads, holding one entry per CDR3 protein. The sample yields under 350,000 distinct CDR3 sequences, roughly 10% seen once. This same sample was also taken into another study, of yellow fever vaccine responses in identical twins.

Sequencing was carried out using CD8+ T cells sorted from blood. Source of these receptors: a woman under 30 in good health. Each CDR3 is given with its conserved first and last residue.

v_gene,CDR3aa
TRBV19,CASSILDNSYEQYF
TRBV5-1,CASSSGTSGSGHEQFF
TRBV4-1,CASSPSGTSAYEQYF
TRBV24-1,CATSDGGQAPNIQYF
TRBV27,CASSWSGNTEAFF
TRBV7-3,CASSLTSGGALINEQFF
TRBV24-1,CATSDLGQGVTGELFF
TRBV20-1,CSARDFGSQTQYF
TRBV5-1,CASSYGTASSYEQYF
TRBV27,CASSPRTRGADEQFF
TRBV9,CASSAAAVGEQYF
TRBV7-9,CASSLADPDTQYF
TRBV28,CASRLRDNTDTQYF
TRBV7-2,CASSSGTEVYSNQPQHF
TRBV27,CASSLSVSGANVLTF
TRBV28,CASLEREADTQYF
TRBV20-1,CSASGDTSYEQYF
TRBV11-1,CASSFPSGRTSSYNEQFF
TRBV12-3/TRBV12-4,CASSLTAQGAGGTQYF
TRBV7-9,CASSFARGRASTDTQYF
TRBV12-3/TRBV12-4,CASIGTLQETQYF
TRBV20-1,CSAIFANYNEQFF
TRBV5-6,CASSLSAGQYYEQYF
TRBV5-6,CASSQGTSGTQYF
TRBV7-7,CASSLKPGDTYEQYF
TRBV27,CASSLGRAPWELFF
TRBV4-3,CASSRRVRIGGLTDTQYF
TRBV4-3,CASSQDGTGARNTEAFF
TRBV4-3,CASSPGPGQGMGNDQPQHF
TRBV29-1,CSAIRDSTYEQYF
TRBV7-2,CASSLDFSVYEQYF
TRBV7-9,CASSFSKKQNTEAFF
TRBV7-9,CASSPDRGIYGYTF
TRBV6-6,CASSQVSGWEQYF